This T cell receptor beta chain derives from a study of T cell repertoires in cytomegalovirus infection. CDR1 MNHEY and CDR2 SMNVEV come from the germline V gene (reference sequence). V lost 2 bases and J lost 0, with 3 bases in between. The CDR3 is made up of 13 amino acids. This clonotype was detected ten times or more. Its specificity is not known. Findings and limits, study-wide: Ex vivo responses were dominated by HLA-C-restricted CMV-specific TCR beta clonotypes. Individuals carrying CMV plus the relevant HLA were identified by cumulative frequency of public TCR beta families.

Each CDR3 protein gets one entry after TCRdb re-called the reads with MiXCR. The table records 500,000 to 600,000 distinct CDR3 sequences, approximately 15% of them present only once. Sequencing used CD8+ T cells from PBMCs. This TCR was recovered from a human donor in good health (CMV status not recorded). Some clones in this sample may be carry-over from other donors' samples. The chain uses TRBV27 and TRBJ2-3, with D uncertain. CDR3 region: CASSLGSTDTQYF. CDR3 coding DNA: TGTGCCAGCAGTTTAGGTAGCACAGATACGCAGTATTTT.